The source of this T cell receptor (beta chain) is a study of CD8 T cells in ankylosing spondylitis. Germline CDR1 and CDR2: SGHRS and YFSETQ. Trimming pared 3 bases from V and 2 bases from J, leaving 25 bases between. CDR3 length: 19 residues. This clonotype was seen ten or more times. As yet, its antigen is unknown. Each TCR beta library was made by quantitative 5'-RACE that incorporated molecular barcodes. One entry per CDR3 protein results from TCRdb running MiXCR on the 5' RACE reads. The sample consists of 200,000 to 250,000 distinct CDR3 sequences, more than 9% of them appearing once. Whole-study findings and limits: Previous work reported some of these motif variants in the synovial fluid and blood of reactive arthritis. Seemingly characteristic of ankylosing spondylitis blood was a TCR beta motif consisting of eight highly homologous variants. The study looked at matched synovial fluid samples from ankylosing spondylitis patients. Disease-linked clones were reported to be significantly enriched there.

The TCR comes from a male donor with ankylosing spondylitis or in good health (not recorded which). This sequence joins TRBV5-1 and TRBJ2-3; D is perhaps TRBD1 or TRBD2 (5 bases each). Material for sequencing was blood, either unsorted or a sorted T cell fraction (not recorded which). The CDR3 sequence is CASSWRPGIPEGTTDTQYF. Here the CDR3 DNA reads TGCGCCAGCAGCTGGCGTCCCGGGATTCCAGAAGGGACCACAGATACGCAGTATTTT.